The 18 T cell receptor beta chains below come from one sample, sequenced in a study of response to subunit inactivated influenza vaccine. MiXCR, run by TCRdb on the RT-PCR reads, gives a single entry per CDR3 protein. The data show 500,000 to 600,000 distinct CDR3 sequences, approximately 15% seen once. The sample here was CD4+ T cells sorted from PBMCs, taken about 23 months after vaccination. Receptors originate from a man aged 45-69 years who received an inactivated influenza vaccine.

V gene TRBV6-2 or TRBV6-3 combines with J gene TRBJ2-6; the D gene is possibly TRBD1 (5 bases). The CDR3 totals 18 residues. Germline V CDR1 and CDR2: MNHEY, SVGEGT. V lost 2 bases to trimming and J lost 1 base, with 15 bases between them. As DNA, the CDR3 is TGTGCCAGCAGTTACGGGGCAAGGACCCGATCTGGGGCCAACGTCCTGACTTTC. This translates into CASSYGARTRSGANVLTF.

The chain employs TRBV7-2 and TRBJ2-7, with 8 bases matching TRBD2. The CDR3 length is 14 residues. Germline values: CDR1 SGHTA, CDR2 FQGNSA. V shed 2 bases and J 4 bases; nucleotides not matched to a gene: 4. The CDR3 sequence: CASSLIAGGYEQYF. In nucleotides, the CDR3 is TGTGCCAGCAGCTTAATCGCGGGGGGATACGAGCAGTACTTC.

This clonotype was recorded a few times. This sequence joins TRBV20-1 and TRBJ2-7; 7 positions match TRBD2. The length of the CDR3 is 12 residues. V was clipped by 7 bases and J by 0 bases; unmatched bases: 3. Germline CDR1 and CDR2: DFQATT and SNEGSKA (reference sequence). The CDR3 nucleotides read TGCAGTGTAGCGGGTCTCTCCTACGAGCAGTACTTC. Protein product: CSVAGLSYEQYF.

This clonotype was detected ten times or more. The V and J genes are TRBV15 and TRBJ1-1; the match to TRBD1 covers 8 bases. The trim removed 0 bases at V and 11 bases at J, leaving 5 bases unmatched. Looked up from germline, CDR1 is LNHNV and CDR2 is YYDKDF (reference sequence). This CDR3 has 13 amino acids. The CDR3 DNA follows: TGTGCCACCAGCAGAGAACCCCGACAGGGGGCTTTCTTT. Its protein product is CATSREPRQGAFF.

The J gene is TRBJ2-3, the V gene TRBV10-3, with a possible D match to TRBD2 (7 bases). The germline V gene has CDR1 ENHRY and CDR2 SYGVKD. V shed 11 bases and J shed 6 bases, with 18 bases lying between them. The CDR3 is made up of 13 amino acids. The CDR3 is CASTGGPSDTQYF. CDR3 coding DNA: TGTGCCTCCACGGGGGGCCCTTCTGATACGCAGTATTTT.

This clonotype was counted only a few times. The gene calls are TRBV2 and TRBJ1-1, with 7 bases fitting TRBD1. The V gene end was trimmed by 6 bases and the J gene end by 7 bases; junction bases not matched to a gene: 8. This CDR3 comprises 13 residues. Per germline, CDR1 SNHLY and CDR2 FYNNEI. The CDR3 sequence is CASSPDREIEAFF. DNA of the CDR3: TGTGCCAGCAGCCCCGACAGGGAGATTGAAGCTTTCTTT. Filled out from reference TRBV2 and TRBJ1-1, the complete variable domain reads EPEVTQTPSHQVTQMGQEVILRCVPISNHLYFYWYRQILGQKVEFLVSFYNNEISEKSEIFDDQFSVERPDGSNFTLKIRSTKLEDSAMYFCASSPDREIEAFFGQGTRLTVV.

The chain employs TRBV10-3 and TRBJ1-4; D not resolved. The CDR3 consists of 12 residues. V was trimmed by 0 bases and J by 7 bases, leaving 3 bases between them. Per the germline V gene, CDR1 is ENHRY and CDR2 is SYGVKD. In DNA form, the CDR3 reads TGTGCCATCAGTGAGTCAGGTGAAAAACTGTTTTTT. Amino acids: CAISESGEKLFF.

This clonotype showed up many times. The chain carries TRBV10-3 and TRBJ2-7, with TRBD2 matching over 7 bases. The V gene's germline CDR1 is ENHRY and CDR2 SYGVKD. This CDR3 region has 16 residues. Trimming removed 7 bases from V and 0 bases from J; junction bases left unmatched: 12. The CDR3 region has the DNA TGTGCCATCAAACCCGAAAGCGGGATGCCCTCCTACGAGCAGTACTTC. It is translated as CAIKPESGMPSYEQYF.

There are a few counts of this clonotype. J is TRBJ2-7 and V is TRBV27, with unresolved D. The CDR3 covers 13 residues. Germline V CDR1 and CDR2: MNHEY, SMNVEV (reference sequence). The V end was cut by 5 bases, the J end by 5 bases, with 13 bases between. CDR3 protein: CASSPLVPDEQYF. As DNA, the CDR3 is TGTGCCAGCAGTCCCCTCGTCCCCGACGAGCAGTACTTC.

V gene TRBV29-1 combines with J gene TRBJ2-7; tentatively, D is TRBD2 (5 bases). The CDR3 consists of 14 residues. V was clipped by 7 bases and J by 2 bases, with 18 bases between them. CDR1 and CDR2 (germline): SQVTM, ANQGSEA. The CDR3 DNA follows: TGCAGCGCCCGATCAGGCGGGCTGACCTACGAGCAGTACTTC. Residues: CSARSGGLTYEQYF.

The chain joins TRBV5-1 to TRBJ2-7; D remains unclear. The CDR3 loop spans 12 amino acids. The ends were cut back, 4 bases at V and 3 bases at J, with 8 bases in the middle. Germline V CDR1 and CDR2: SGHRS, YFSETQ. CDR3 residues: CASSANYYEQYF. The DNA of the CDR3 is TGCGCCAGCAGCGCGAATTACTACGAGCAGTACTTC.

The table lists this clonotype with many counts. CDR3 amino acids: CASSLRLATDTQYF. For the CDR3, the DNA is TGCGCCAGCAGCTTAAGACTAGCCACAGATACGCAGTATTTT. The V and J genes are TRBV5-1 and TRBJ2-3, with TRBD2 matching over 7 bases. V trimming: 2 bases; J trimming: 2 bases; junction bases outside the gene matches: 2. Germline CDR1 is SGHRS and CDR2 is YFSETQ. This CDR3 spans 14 amino acids.

V is TRBV6-6 and J is TRBJ1-1; 7 bases are a match to TRBD1. CDR1 MNHNY and CDR2 SVGAGI come from the germline V gene (reference sequence). V was clipped by 2 bases and J by 11 bases; unmatched bases: 8. The CDR3 is 13 amino acids. The CDR3 is CASSYGQTGRAFF. The CDR3 bases are TGTGCCAGCAGTTACGGGCAGACAGGGCGGGCTTTCTTT.

The V call is TRBV10-3, the J call TRBJ2-2; TRBD1 agrees at 9 bases. The ends lost 5 bases at V and 5 bases at J; junction bases unmatched: 6. Germline V gene sequence: CDR1 ENHRY, CDR2 SYGVKD. The CDR3 contains 15 residues. CDR3 coding DNA: TGTGCCATCAGTTGGACAGGGGACGGAACCGGGGAGCTGTTTTTT. It codes for CAISWTGDGTGELFF.

This clonotype was seen just once. The V call is TRBV5-1, the J call TRBJ2-7, with D perhaps TRBD1 or TRBD2 (6 bases each). V lost 3 bases, J lost 0 bases, and 13 bases lay in between. Germline CDR1 is SGHRS and CDR2 is YFSETQ. The CDR3 has 15 amino acids. DNA for the CDR3: TGCGCCAGCAGCTGGGACACCGGGAGCTCCTACGAGCAGTACTTC. This codes for CASSWDTGSSYEQYF. The full variable domain, completed using reference TRBV5-1 and TRBJ2-7, is KAGVTQTPRYLIKTRGQQVTLSCSPISGHRSVSWYQQTPGQGLQFLFEYFSETQRNKGNFPGRFSGRQFSNSRSEMNVSTLELGDSALYLCASSWDTGSSYEQYFGPGTRLTVT.

This clonotype was seen a few times. The chain joins TRBV24-1 to TRBJ2-1; D is unresolved. V lost 4 bases and J lost 6, with 12 bases in between. Germline V gene lookup returns CDR1 KGHDR and CDR2 SFDVKD. The CDR3 consists of 14 residues. The CDR3 protein is CATSDQAPSNEQFF. The CDR3 bases are TGTGCCACCAGTGACCAAGCCCCTAGCAATGAGCAGTTCTTC.

This sequence joins TRBV29-1 and TRBJ2-1; 7 bases map to TRBD2. Looked up from germline, CDR1 is SQVTM and CDR2 is ANQGSEA. CDR3 length: 9 amino acids. The J segment lost 15 bases and the V segment lost 5 bases, leaving 4 bases of the junction unmatched. The CDR3 region is CSVREGRFF. CDR3 DNA: TGCAGCGTTAGGGAGGGGCGGTTCTTC.

The rearrangement links TRBV20-1 to TRBJ1-3, with TRBD1 as a possible D gene (6 bases). The CDR3 is 14 amino acids. Germline values: CDR1 DFQATT, CDR2 SNEGSKA (reference sequence). Trimming removed 0 bases from V and 5 bases from J, with 11 bases in between. The CDR3 region has the DNA TGCAGTGCTAGAGATCGTACAGGGAGAAACACCATATATTTT. Amino acid sequence: CSARDRTGRNTIYF.